Listed below are T cell receptor beta chains from one sample, sequenced in a study of CD8 T cells in Susac syndrome. TCRdb re-called the immunoSEQ multiplex PCR reads with MiXCR, one entry per CDR3 protein. The profile covers roughly 400,000 distinct CDR3 sequences, with 75% to 90% appearing a single time and more than 0.09% taken by the ten largest. The sequenced material came from CD8+ T cells from PBMCs. Receptor source: a human donor with multiple sclerosis. Both conserved end residues are part of each CDR3. The order of the fields is J gene, D gene, clone size, V gene, CDR3 DNA, CDR3 protein. A D gene is named only where the DNA matches it firmly. Rows give clone size only sometimes, using once, few, many, or a class for an expanded clone.

J: TRBJ1-3; D: TRBD1; size: NA; V: TRBV19; DNA: TGTGCCAGCACAAAGGGGGACAGGGAGGTCAACACCATATATTTT; CDR3: CASTKGDREVNTIYF
J: TRBJ2-1; D: TRBD2; size: NA; V: TRBV4-1; DNA: TGCGCCAGCAGCCAAGATGCGGGAGCACCCAATGAGCAGTTCTTC; CDR3: CASSQDAGAPNEQFF
J: TRBJ1-1; D: NA; size: NA; V: TRBV5-1; DNA: TGCGCCAGCAGCCAAACCGGGACGACTCACACTGAAGCTTTCTTT; CDR3: CASSQTGTTHTEAFF
J: TRBJ2-3; D: TRBD1; size: NA; V: TRBV20-1; DNA: TGCAGTGCTAGAGCTCACAGCGGGACAGGGGTTCAAGTTGATACGCAGTATTTT; CDR3: CSARAHSGTGVQVDTQYF
J: TRBJ2-7; D: NA; size: NA; V: TRBV4-1; DNA: TGCGCCAGCAGCCAAGTTGGACTACCCCCAACCTACGAGCAGTACTTC; CDR3: CASSQVGLPPTYEQYF
J: TRBJ2-7; D: NA; size: NA; V: TRBV29-1; DNA: TGCAGCGTTGAAAGTCAGGAGAGTTACGAGCAGTACTTC; CDR3: CSVESQESYEQYF
J: TRBJ1-1; D: NA; size: NA; V: TRBV18; DNA: TGTGCCAGCTCACCGACGGGGGTAGGCATGAACACTGAAGCTTTCTTT; CDR3: CASSPTGVGMNTEAFF
J: TRBJ2-7; D: NA; size: NA; V: TRBV12-3/TRBV12-4; DNA: TGTGCCAGCAGACCAGACGGGGCTGGCGAGCAGTACTTC; CDR3: CASRPDGAGEQYF
J: TRBJ2-7; D: TRBD1; size: NA; V: TRBV27; DNA: TGTGCCAGCAGTCCGGGGACAGCTCAGTTCGAGCAGTACTTC; CDR3: CASSPGTAQFEQYF
J: TRBJ1-5; D: TRBD1; size: NA; V: TRBV4-1; DNA: TGCGTCAGCAGCCAGGGGGCGGACCGCAATCAGCCCCAGCATTTT; CDR3: CVSSQGADRNQPQHF
J: TRBJ2-2; D: NA; size: few; V: TRBV6-5; DNA: TGTGCCAGCAGTTACAGGGTTACGAACACCGGGGAGCTGTTTTTT; CDR3: CASSYRVTNTGELFF
J: TRBJ1-1; D: NA; size: NA; V: TRBV27; DNA: TGTGCCAGCAAATCGGCGAACACTGAAGCTTTCTTT; CDR3: CASKSANTEAFF
J: TRBJ2-1; D: TRBD1; size: few; V: TRBV12-3/TRBV12-4; DNA: TGTGCCAGCAGTTCCACCGGGACAGGGTACAATGAGCAGTTCTTC; CDR3: CASSSTGTGYNEQFF
J: TRBJ2-2; D: NA; size: NA; V: TRBV18; DNA: TGTGCCAGCTCACCACCGGTCGGACCCGGGGAGCTGTTTTTT; CDR3: CASSPPVGPGELFF
J: TRBJ2-1; D: TRBD2; size: NA; V: TRBV14; DNA: TGTGCCAGCAGCCAAGGAAAGCGGGGGGTTAGTGAGCAGTTCTTC; CDR3: CASSQGKRGVSEQFF
J: TRBJ2-1; D: NA; size: NA; V: TRBV29-1; DNA: TGCAGCGTTGAGGAGTTAGCTGAGCAGTTCTTC; CDR3: CSVEELAEQFF
J: TRBJ2-1; D: NA; size: NA; V: TRBV29-1; DNA: TGCAGCGTTGAAGATTCGGGGTGGTACAATGAGCAGTTCTTC; CDR3: CSVEDSGWYNEQFF
J: TRBJ2-7; D: NA; size: once; V: TRBV29-1; DNA: TGCAGCGTTGAAAAATCGGACGTAGAAAGTCGGGAGCAGTACTTC; CDR3: CSVEKSDVESREQYF
J: TRBJ2-3; D: NA; size: NA; V: TRBV4-2; DNA: TGTGCCAGCAGCCCCCGGGACAGCACAGATACGCAGTATTTT; CDR3: CASSPRDSTDTQYF
J: TRBJ1-6; D: TRBD1; size: NA; V: TRBV9; DNA: TGTGCCAGCAGCGTAGCTAGGGGGCCCTATAATTCACCCCTCCACTTT; CDR3: CASSVARGPYNSPLHF
J: TRBJ2-7; D: TRBD1; size: NA; V: TRBV20-1; DNA: TGCAGTGCTAGAGCTTCGACAGGGGAGGCCGAGCAGTACTTC; CDR3: CSARASTGEAEQYF
J: TRBJ2-2; D: TRBD1; size: NA; V: TRBV29-1; DNA: TGCAGCGTTGAAGAAGGGGACAGGGCCACCGGGGAGCTGTTTTTT; CDR3: CSVEEGDRATGELFF
J: TRBJ1-3; D: NA; size: once; V: TRBV29-1; DNA: TGCAGCCCATCGGGAGGGTTAAGTGGAAACACCATATATTTT; CDR3: CSPSGGLSGNTIYF
J: TRBJ2-1; D: NA; size: NA; V: TRBV2; DNA: TGTGCCAGCGCAGACTCCACTGGGGCGTTCAATGAGCAGTTCTTC; CDR3: CASADSTGAFNEQFF
J: TRBJ2-3; D: NA; size: NA; V: TRBV27; DNA: TGTGCCAGCAGTTTGGTGGATCGCGATACGCAGTATTTT; CDR3: CASSLVDRDTQYF
J: TRBJ2-3; D: NA; size: few; V: TRBV27; DNA: TGTGCCAGCAGTGACCGCGGAGATACGCAGTATTTT; CDR3: CASSDRGDTQYF
J: TRBJ2-5; D: NA; size: NA; V: TRBV3-1; DNA: TGTGCCAGCAGCCCGGACAGTCGCGAGACCCAGTACTTC; CDR3: CASSPDSRETQYF